This entry lists 27 T cell receptor beta chains sequenced from one sample in a study of T cell changes during pregnancy in multiple sclerosis. Profiled with immunoSEQ multiplex PCR; TCRdb holds only in-frame clones, not every one. Among 40,000 to 45,000 clones listed, roughly 89% were seen once. The source was CD4+ T cells from peripheral blood mononuclear cells, collected in the first trimester of pregnancy. Receptors originate from a female donor with multiple sclerosis, enrolled in a pregnancy study.

The chain carries TRBV9 and TRBJ2-7; 7 positions match TRBD2. Trimming removed 3 bases from V and 6 bases from J; junction bases left unmatched: 12. The CDR3 loop spans 15 amino acids. Looked up from germline, CDR1 is SGDLS and CDR2 is YYNGEE. As DNA, the CDR3 is TGTGCCAGCAGCGCAGATTACGCGGGAGAGCCCGAGCAGTACTTC. This codes for CASSADYAGEPEQYF.

J is TRBJ2-1 and V is TRBV4-1; D call uncertain. Germline loops: CDR1 MGHRA, CDR2 YSYEKL. Trimming pared 4 bases from V and 0 bases from J, leaving 16 bases between. This CDR3 has 17 residues. CDR3 sequence: CASSLEARSDSYNEQFF. CDR3 coding DNA: TGCGCCAGCAGCCTCGAGGCTAGGAGCGACTCCTACAATGAGCAGTTCTTC.

This clone was seen just once. CDR3 residues: CARSLGQGSYEQYF. CDR3 DNA sequence: TGTGCCAGAAGCTTGGGTCAGGGCTCCTACGAGCAGTACTTC. J is TRBJ2-7 and V is TRBV5-3; TRBD1 might be the D (5 bases). TRBV5-3 is known as an ORF, though its function is uncertain. CDR3 size: 14 residues. V was clipped by 0 bases and J by 0 bases, with 7 bases between them.

The V call is TRBV29-1, the J call TRBJ2-3; TRBD2 is a possible D gene (5 bases). Germline-derived CDR1 and CDR2 are SQVTM and ANQGSEA. V was cut by 4 bases and J by 4 bases, with 12 bases left in between. The CDR3 is made up of 13 amino acids. Written as DNA, the CDR3 is TGCAGCGTTGGGCCCCAGGAGGCAGATACGCAGTATTTT. Translating gives CSVGPQEADTQYF.

The CDR3 DNA follows: TGTGCCAGCAGCTTGGATAGGACTAGCCAAGAGACCCAGTACTTC. Translation: CASSLDRTSQETQYF. This chain joins TRBV5-4 and TRBJ2-5; 7 nucleotides agree with TRBD2. Germline trimming cut 0 bases from V and 1 base from J; bases unmatched to any gene: 3. Germline-derived CDR1 and CDR2 are SGHNT and YYREEE (reference sequence). The CDR3 consists of 15 residues. Using reference TRBV5-4 and TRBJ2-5 for the parts outside the CDR3, the full variable domain is ETGVTQSPTHLIKTRGQQVTLRCSSQSGHNTVSWYQQALGQGPQFIFQYYREEENGRGNFPPRFSGLQFPNYSSELNVNALELDDSALYLCASSLDRTSQETQYFGPGTRLLVL.

The chain combines TRBV6-1 with TRBJ2-1, with a weak D call TRBD2 (6 bases). In germline, CDR1 is MNHNS, CDR2 SASEGT. The V end lost 5 bases, the J end lost 5 bases, and 13 bases lay between the germline ends. The CDR3 spans 14 residues. As DNA, the CDR3 is TGTGCCAGCAGTATGAGGACTATCAACAATGAGCAGTTCTTC. Protein product: CASSMRTINNEQFF.

The gene calls are TRBV5-1 and TRBJ1-2; no firm D call. Trimming removed 0 bases from V and 3 bases from J, with 9 bases in between. The CDR3 sequence is 14 residues long. The germline gives CDR1 SGHRS, CDR2 YFSETQ. The CDR3 DNA follows: TGCGCCAGCAGCTTGGGTGGCAGCGACTATGGCTACACCTTC. Its protein product is CASSLGGSDYGYTF.

The chain employs TRBV28 and TRBJ1-5; TRBD1 agrees at 8 bases. Per the germline V gene, CDR1 is MDHEN and CDR2 is SYDVKM. This CDR3 is built from 17 residues. With V trimmed by 5 bases and J by 5 bases, 14 bases remained unmatched. CDR3 in DNA: TGTGCCAGCAGTCCTTTTACACTGGACAGGGCCCATCAGCCCCAGCATTTT. This codes for CASSPFTLDRAHQPQHF.

The CDR3 region has the DNA TGCGCCAGCAGCCATTCGACAGCGCTGAGTAACTATGGCTACACCTTC. Translating gives CASSHSTALSNYGYTF. This chain uses TRBV4-3 with TRBJ1-2; possibly TRBD1 for D (5 bases). Trimming took off 3 bases at V and 1 base at J, with 15 bases between the two ends. The CDR3 spans 16 residues. Looked up from germline, CDR1 is LGHNA and CDR2 is YSLEER.

The V call is TRBV19, the J call TRBJ2-3, with 11 bases identical to TRBD2. After removal of 5 bases from V and 1 base from J, the junction contained 11 bases not matched to a gene. The V gene's germline CDR1 is LNHDA and CDR2 SQIVND (reference sequence). The CDR3 consists of 18 residues. The CDR3 DNA is TGTGCCAGTAGTCCCGGACTAGCGGGTCAAGTGGGCACAGATACGCAGTATTTT. This codes for CASSPGLAGQVGTDTQYF.

The rearrangement uses TRBV2 and TRBJ1-1; D is undetermined. Looked up from germline, CDR1 is SNHLY and CDR2 is FYNNEI. This CDR3 spans 15 amino acids. Trimming stripped 3 bases from V and 0 bases from J, with 11 bases between. The CDR3 reads CASSDEAVMNTEAFF. DNA for the CDR3: TGTGCCAGCAGTGATGAGGCAGTGATGAACACTGAAGCTTTCTTT.

This clone was seen a few times. The chain combines TRBV6-5 with TRBJ2-7, with TRBD2 as a possible D gene (6 bases). Trimming stripped 0 bases from V and 6 bases from J, with 12 bases between. Germline V gives CDR1 MNHEY, CDR2 SVGAGI. CDR3 length: 14 amino acids. The CDR3: CASSYSSGVVEQYF. The CDR3 DNA is TGTGCCAGCAGTTACTCGTCGGGAGTGGTCGAGCAGTACTTC.

This clone was detected a few times. This rearrangement joins TRBV5-4 to TRBJ1-2; no definite D call. Trimming removed 1 base at V and 7 bases at J, with 14 bases between. CDR3 length: 14 residues. The germline V gene encodes CDR1 SGHNT and CDR2 YYREEE (reference sequence). CDR3 nucleotide sequence: TGTGCCAGCAGCTTGCTAGCACTTTCGTCTGGCTACACCTTC. The encoded protein is CASSLLALSSGYTF. The whole variable domain, filled in from reference TRBV5-4 and TRBJ1-2, reads ETGVTQSPTHLIKTRGQQVTLRCSSQSGHNTVSWYQQALGQGPQFIFQYYREEENGRGNFPPRFSGLQFPNYSSELNVNALELDDSALYLCASSLLALSSGYTFGSGTRLTVV.

The chain joins TRBV28 to TRBJ1-4, with D perhaps matching TRBD1 (5 bases). This CDR3 region has 12 residues. Germline V gene lookup returns CDR1 MDHEN and CDR2 SYDVKM. Trimming pared 8 bases from V and 4 bases from J, leaving 8 bases between. The chain's CDR3 is CASGHLNEKLFF. CDR3 bases: TGTGCCAGCGGACATCTTAATGAAAAACTGTTTTTT.

The V call is TRBV18, the J call TRBJ2-3, with 13 positions matching TRBD2. V was pared by 3 bases and J by 5 bases, with 8 bases of the junction left unmatched. CDR3 size: 17 residues. Germline values: CDR1 KGHSH, CDR2 LQKENI. The CDR3 loop reads CASSPGLAGSSGDTQYF. The CDR3 coding sequence is TGTGCCAGCTCACCGGGACTAGCGGGATCCTCGGGAGATACGCAGTATTTT.

This clone was seen just once. The chain combines TRBV19 with TRBJ1-2; TRBD1 aligns across 7 bases. J was trimmed by 3 bases and V by 1 base; bases with no gene match: 2. CDR1 and CDR2 (germline): LNHDA, SQIVND (reference sequence). This CDR3 has 14 amino acids. The CDR3 DNA reads TGTGCCAGTAGTATAGTGGGACAGTACTATGGCTACACCTTC. Translating it yields CASSIVGQYYGYTF.

This clone was recorded a few times. The chain joins TRBV9 to TRBJ2-1; D possibly corresponds to TRBD2 (6 bases). This CDR3 is 15 amino acids long. From germline, CDR1 is SGDLS and CDR2 YYNGEE. Trimming removed 0 bases from V and 6 bases from J, with 13 bases in between. CDR3: CASSVVAGRGNEQFF. The CDR3 coding sequence is TGTGCCAGCAGCGTAGTGGCGGGACGAGGCAATGAGCAGTTCTTC.

J is TRBJ2-2 and V is TRBV7-2; D is possibly TRBD2 (6 bases). This CDR3 comprises 16 residues. The V gene lost 3 bases and the J gene lost 4 bases, with 15 bases spanning the gap. The V gene's germline CDR1 is SGHTA and CDR2 FQGNSA. The CDR3 sequence: CASSLAGLRLTGELFF. The CDR3 DNA follows: TGTGCCAGCAGCTTGGCGGGACTCCGACTCACCGGGGAGCTGTTTTTT.

This chain joins TRBV11-2 and TRBJ2-5, with 14 bases lining up with TRBD2. The germline CDR1 and CDR2 sequences are SGHAT and FQNNGV. The J segment lost 2 bases and the V segment lost 6 bases, leaving 14 bases of the junction unmatched. This CDR3 spans 19 amino acids. The CDR3 is CASRRPRTSGRPGQETQYF. CDR3 sequence (DNA): TGTGCCAGCAGACGACCTCGGACTAGCGGGAGGCCGGGACAAGAGACCCAGTACTTC.

The chain links TRBV29-1 to TRBJ1-3; D possibly corresponds to TRBD1 (6 bases). V shed 3 bases and J shed 2 bases, with 11 bases lying between them. The CDR3 has 14 amino acids. Germline V gene lookup returns CDR1 SQVTM and CDR2 ANQGSEA. The chain's CDR3 is CSVDSGAAGNTIYF. In DNA, the CDR3 is TGCAGCGTTGATTCAGGGGCTGCTGGAAACACCATATATTTT.

The chain has TRBV5-1 and TRBJ2-2; 9 positions agree with TRBD2. This CDR3 has 15 residues. Germline CDR1 SGHRS, CDR2 YFSETQ. The V gene end was trimmed by 4 bases and the J gene end by 8 bases; junction bases not matched to a gene: 9. Here the CDR3 DNA reads TGCGCCAGCAGCCTCGGGACTAGCAAGTCGGGGGAGCTGTTTTTT. Amino acids: CASSLGTSKSGELFF.

The rearrangement uses TRBV11-2 and TRBJ2-7; maybe TRBD2 (5 bases). Trimming left V 7 bases short and J 4 bases short, with 17 bases between. Germline assignment: CDR1 SGHAT and CDR2 FQNNGV. CDR3 length: 14 residues. The DNA of the CDR3 is TGTGCCAGCAACCAGGCCGGGGAGCTATACGAGCAGTACTTC. Translating gives CASNQAGELYEQYF.

This clone appeared once. V is TRBV10-1 and J is TRBJ2-3, with TRBD2 as a possible D gene (6 bases). The V end lost 5 bases, the J end lost 4 bases, and 16 bases lay between the germline ends. This CDR3 spans 15 amino acids. In germline, CDR1 is WNHNN, CDR2 SYGVQD (reference sequence). CDR3 DNA sequence: TGCGCCAGCAGTAGCCGGACTAAGAGGGCAGATACGCAGTATTTT. Translated, it gives CASSSRTKRADTQYF.

This clone showed up just once. The chain recombines TRBV5-1 with TRBJ2-5; 10 bases align to TRBD2. This CDR3 has 16 amino acids. CDR1 SGHRS and CDR2 YFSETQ come from the germline V gene. V trimming: 3 bases; J trimming: 1 base; junction bases outside the gene matches: 6. CDR3 protein: CASSSWTSGAQETQYF. CDR3 bases: TGCGCCAGCAGCTCTTGGACTAGCGGAGCCCAAGAGACCCAGTACTTC.

The V and J genes are TRBV2 and TRBJ2-1, with 7 nucleotides matching TRBD2. This CDR3 is 13 amino acids long. Germline assignment: CDR1 SNHLY and CDR2 FYNNEI. V dropped 8 bases and J dropped 3; count of bases not matched to a gene: 4. DNA of the CDR3: TGTGCCAGCCGCCAGCGGGGCTACAATGAGCAGTTCTTC. Its protein product is CASRQRGYNEQFF.

The V gene is TRBV29-1, the J gene TRBJ2-5, with 7 bases fitting TRBD2. Per the germline V gene, CDR1 is SQVTM and CDR2 is ANQGSEA. V lost 4 bases, J lost 7 bases, and 9 bases stayed unmatched. The CDR3 consists of 13 residues. As DNA, the CDR3 is TGCAGCGTTGCGAGCGGGATCGGCGTGACCCAGTACTTC. The encoded protein is CSVASGIGVTQYF.

This clone was seen only once. CDR3 region: CASSLGGRKAYEQYF. The CDR3 nucleotides are TGTGCCAGCAGTTTAGGCGGGAGGAAGGCCTACGAGCAGTACTTC. The chain recombines TRBV28 with TRBJ2-7; 8 nucleotides agree with TRBD2. Germline CDR1 reads MDHEN; CDR2 reads SYDVKM. The CDR3 spans 15 residues. Trimming took 2 bases from V and 2 from J; bases not matched to a gene: 5.